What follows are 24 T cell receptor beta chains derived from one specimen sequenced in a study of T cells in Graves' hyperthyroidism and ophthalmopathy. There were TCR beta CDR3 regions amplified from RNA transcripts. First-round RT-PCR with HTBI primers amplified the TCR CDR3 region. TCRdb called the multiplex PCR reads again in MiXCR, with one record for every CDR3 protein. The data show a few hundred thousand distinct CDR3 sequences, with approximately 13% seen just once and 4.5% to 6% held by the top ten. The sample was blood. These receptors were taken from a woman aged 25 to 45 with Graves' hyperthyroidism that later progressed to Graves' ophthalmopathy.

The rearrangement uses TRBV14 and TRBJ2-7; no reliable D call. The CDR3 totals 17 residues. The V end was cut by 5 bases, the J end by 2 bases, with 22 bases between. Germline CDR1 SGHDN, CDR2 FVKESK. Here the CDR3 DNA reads TGTGCCAGCAGCAGAGAGCGTCGTACGGGCGATACCTACGAGCAGTACTTC. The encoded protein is CASSRERRTGDTYEQYF.

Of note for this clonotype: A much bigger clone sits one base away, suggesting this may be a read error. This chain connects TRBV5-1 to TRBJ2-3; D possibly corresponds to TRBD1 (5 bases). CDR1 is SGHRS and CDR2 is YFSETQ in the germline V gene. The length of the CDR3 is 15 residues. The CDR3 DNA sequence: TGCGCCGGCAGCTTAGGGCAGGGTAACACAGATACGCAGTATTTT. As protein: CAGSLGQGNTDTQYF. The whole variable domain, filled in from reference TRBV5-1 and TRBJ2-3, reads KAGVTQTPRYLIKTRGQQVTLSCSPISGHRSVSWYQQTPGQGLQFLFEYFSETQRNKGNFPGRFSGRQFSNSRSEMNVSTLELGDSALYLCAGSLGQGNTDTQYFGPGTRLTVL.

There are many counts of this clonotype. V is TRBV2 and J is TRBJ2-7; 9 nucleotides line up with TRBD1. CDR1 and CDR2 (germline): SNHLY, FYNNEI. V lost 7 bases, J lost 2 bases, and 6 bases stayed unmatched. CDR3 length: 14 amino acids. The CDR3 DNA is TGTGCCAGCATCCCGGGACAGGGAACCTACGAGCAGTACTTC. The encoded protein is CASIPGQGTYEQYF.

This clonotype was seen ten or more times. The CDR3, as DNA: TGTGCCAGCAGCAAAGGGACGGACCGCAATCAGCCCCAGCATTTT. Amino acid sequence: CASSKGTDRNQPQHF. The chain has TRBV12-3 or TRBV12-4 and TRBJ1-5; D possibly corresponds to TRBD1 (5 bases). The V end lost 6 bases, the J end lost 2 bases, and 14 bases lay between the germline ends. This CDR3 has 15 residues.

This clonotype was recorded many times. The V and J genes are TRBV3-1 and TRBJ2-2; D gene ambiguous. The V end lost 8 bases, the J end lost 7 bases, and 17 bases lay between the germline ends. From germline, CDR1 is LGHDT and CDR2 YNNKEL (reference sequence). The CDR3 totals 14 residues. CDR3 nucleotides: TGTGCCAGCTCAGGCCAAGCGAGCCGCGGGGAGCTGTTTTTT. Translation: CASSGQASRGELFF.

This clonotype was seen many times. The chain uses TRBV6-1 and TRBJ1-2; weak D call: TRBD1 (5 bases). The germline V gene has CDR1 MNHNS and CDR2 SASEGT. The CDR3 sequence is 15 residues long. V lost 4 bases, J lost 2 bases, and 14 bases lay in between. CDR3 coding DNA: TGTGCCAGCAGTGTATACTGGGGCGAGAACTATGGCTACACCTTC. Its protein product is CASSVYWGENYGYTF.

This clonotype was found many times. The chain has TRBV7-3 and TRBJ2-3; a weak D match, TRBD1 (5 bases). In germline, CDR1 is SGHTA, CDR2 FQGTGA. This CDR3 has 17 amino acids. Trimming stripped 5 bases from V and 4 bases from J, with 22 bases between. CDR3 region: CASSATIVGAAPDTQYF. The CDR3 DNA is TGTGCCAGCAGCGCTACCATCGTTGGGGCTGCGCCAGATACGCAGTATTTT.

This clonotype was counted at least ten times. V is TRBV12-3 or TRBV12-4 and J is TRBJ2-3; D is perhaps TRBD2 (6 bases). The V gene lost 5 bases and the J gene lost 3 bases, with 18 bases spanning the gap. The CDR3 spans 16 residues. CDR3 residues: CASSTVLASATDTQYF. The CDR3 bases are TGTGCCAGCAGTACCGTTCTAGCGTCCGCTACAGATACGCAGTATTTT.

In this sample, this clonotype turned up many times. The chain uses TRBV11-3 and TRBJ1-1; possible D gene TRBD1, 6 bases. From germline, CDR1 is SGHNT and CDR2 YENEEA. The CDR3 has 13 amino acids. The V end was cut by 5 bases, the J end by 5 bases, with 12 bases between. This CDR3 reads CASSGQSLTEAFF. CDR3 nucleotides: TGTGCCAGCAGCGGACAGTCTTTGACTGAAGCTTTCTTT. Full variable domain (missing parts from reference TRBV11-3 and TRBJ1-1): EAGVVQSPRYKIIEKKQPVAFWCNPISGHNTLYWYLQNLGQGPELLIRYENEEAVDDSQLPKDRFSAERLKGVDSTLKIQPAELGDSAVYLCASSGQSLTEAFFGQGTRLTVV.

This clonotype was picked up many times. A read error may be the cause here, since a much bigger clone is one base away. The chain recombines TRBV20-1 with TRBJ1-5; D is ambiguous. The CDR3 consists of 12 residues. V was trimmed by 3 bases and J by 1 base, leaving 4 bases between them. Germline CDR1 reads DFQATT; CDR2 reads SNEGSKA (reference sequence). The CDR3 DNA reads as TGCAGTGCTAGTGACAGCAATCAGCCCCAGCATTTT. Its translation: CSASDSNQPQHF.

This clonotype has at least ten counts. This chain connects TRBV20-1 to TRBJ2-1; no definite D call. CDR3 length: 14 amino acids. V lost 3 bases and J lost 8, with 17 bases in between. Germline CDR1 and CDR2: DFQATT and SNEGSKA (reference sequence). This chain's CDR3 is CSARPGPTGDEQFF. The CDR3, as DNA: TGCAGTGCTAGGCCGGGCCCCACGGGCGATGAGCAGTTCTTC.

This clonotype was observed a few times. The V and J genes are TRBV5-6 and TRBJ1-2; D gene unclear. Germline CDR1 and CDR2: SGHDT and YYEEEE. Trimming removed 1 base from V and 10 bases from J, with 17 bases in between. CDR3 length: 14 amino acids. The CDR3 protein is CASSLFTGPGDYTF. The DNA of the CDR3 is TGTGCCAGCAGCTTGTTCACGGGCCCCGGGGACTACACCTTC.

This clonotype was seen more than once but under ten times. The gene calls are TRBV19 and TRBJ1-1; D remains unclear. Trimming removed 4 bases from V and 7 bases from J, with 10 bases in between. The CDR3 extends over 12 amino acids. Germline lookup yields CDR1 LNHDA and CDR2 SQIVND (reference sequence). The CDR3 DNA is TGTGCCAGTAGTAGTCCCCCAGGTGAAGCTTTCTTT. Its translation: CASSSPPGEAFF.

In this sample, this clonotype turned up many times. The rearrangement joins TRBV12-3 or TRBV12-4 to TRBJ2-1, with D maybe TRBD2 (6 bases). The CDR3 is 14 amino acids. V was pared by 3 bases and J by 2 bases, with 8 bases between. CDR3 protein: CASSFSGAYNEQFF. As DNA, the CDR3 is TGTGCCAGCAGTTTTAGCGGAGCCTACAATGAGCAGTTCTTC.

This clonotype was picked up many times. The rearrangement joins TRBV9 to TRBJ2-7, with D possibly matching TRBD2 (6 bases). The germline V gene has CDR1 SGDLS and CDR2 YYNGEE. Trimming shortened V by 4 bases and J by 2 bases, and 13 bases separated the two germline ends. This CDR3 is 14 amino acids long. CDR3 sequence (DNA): TGTGCCAGCAGCTCCCGACTAGGACCCTACGAGCAGTACTTC. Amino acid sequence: CASSSRLGPYEQYF.

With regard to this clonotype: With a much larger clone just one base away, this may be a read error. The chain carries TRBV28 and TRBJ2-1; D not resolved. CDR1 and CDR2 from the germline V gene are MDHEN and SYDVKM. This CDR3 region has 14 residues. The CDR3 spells CANSGETRYNEQFF. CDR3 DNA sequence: TGTGCCAACAGTGGTGAGACACGCTACAATGAGCAGTTCTTC. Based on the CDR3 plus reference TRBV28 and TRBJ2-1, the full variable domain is DVKVTQSSRYLVKRTGEKVFLECVQDMDHENMFWYRQDPGLGLRLIYFSYDVKMKEKGDIPEGYSVSREKKERFSLILESASTNQTSMYLCANSGETRYNEQFFGPGTRLTVL.

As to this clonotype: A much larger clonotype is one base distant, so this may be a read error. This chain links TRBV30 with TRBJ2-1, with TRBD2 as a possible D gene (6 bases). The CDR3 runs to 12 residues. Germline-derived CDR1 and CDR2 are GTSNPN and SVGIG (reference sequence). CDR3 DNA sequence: TGTGCCTGGGGACTACTGGACAATGAGCAGCTCTTC. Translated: CAWGLLDNEQLF.

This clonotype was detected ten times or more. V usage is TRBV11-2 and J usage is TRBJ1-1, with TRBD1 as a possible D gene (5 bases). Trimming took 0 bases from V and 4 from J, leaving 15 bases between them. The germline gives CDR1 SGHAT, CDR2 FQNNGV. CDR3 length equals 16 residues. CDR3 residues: CASSLDIGTKITEAFF. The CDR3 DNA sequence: TGTGCCAGCAGCTTAGATATAGGGACCAAGATCACTGAAGCTTTCTTT.

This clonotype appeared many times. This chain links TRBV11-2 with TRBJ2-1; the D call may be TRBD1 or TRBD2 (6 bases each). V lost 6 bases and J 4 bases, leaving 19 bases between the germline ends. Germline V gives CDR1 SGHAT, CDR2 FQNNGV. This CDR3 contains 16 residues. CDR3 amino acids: CASRYSGRGTYNEQFF. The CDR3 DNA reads TGTGCCAGCAGGTATTCAGGAAGGGGGACTTACAATGAGCAGTTCTTC.

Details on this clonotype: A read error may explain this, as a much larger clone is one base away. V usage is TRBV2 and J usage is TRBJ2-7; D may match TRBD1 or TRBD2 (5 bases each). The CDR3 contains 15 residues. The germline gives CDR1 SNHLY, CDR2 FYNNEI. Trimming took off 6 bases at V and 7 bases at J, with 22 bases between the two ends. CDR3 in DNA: TGTGCCAGCAGCGGCAGGGAGCGAGGTTTTGGGGAGCAGTACTTC. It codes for CASSGRERGFGEQYF.

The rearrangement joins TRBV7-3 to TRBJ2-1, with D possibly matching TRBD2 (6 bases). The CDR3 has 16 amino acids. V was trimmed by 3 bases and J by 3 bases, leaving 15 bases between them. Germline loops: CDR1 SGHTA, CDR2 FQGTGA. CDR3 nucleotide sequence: TGTGCCAGCAGCTTGGCCCGACTAGATGGCTACAATGAGCAGTTCTTC. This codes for CASSLARLDGYNEQFF.

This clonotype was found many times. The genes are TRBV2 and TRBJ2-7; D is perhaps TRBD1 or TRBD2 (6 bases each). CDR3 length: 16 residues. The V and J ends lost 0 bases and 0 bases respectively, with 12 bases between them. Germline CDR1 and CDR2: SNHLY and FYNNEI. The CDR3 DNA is TGTGCCAGCAGTGAAGCGCGTTGGGGGGCCTCCTACGAGCAGTACTTC. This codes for CASSEARWGASYEQYF.

CDR3 DNA: TGTGCCAGCAGTTTGAGTCAGGGATTAGTAAGCATTCAGTACTTC. Translation: CASSLSQGLVSIQYF. J is TRBJ2-4 and V is TRBV6-4; D might be TRBD1 (5 bases). The CDR3 consists of 15 residues. The ends were cut back, 5 bases at V and 9 bases at J, with 20 bases in the middle. CDR1 MRHNA and CDR2 SNTAGT come from the germline V gene.

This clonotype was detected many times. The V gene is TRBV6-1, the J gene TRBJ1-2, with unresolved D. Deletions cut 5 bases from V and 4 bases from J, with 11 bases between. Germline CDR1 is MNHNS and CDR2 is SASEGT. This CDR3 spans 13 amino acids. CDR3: CASSPATFYGYTF. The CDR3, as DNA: TGTGCCAGCAGTCCGGCCACGTTCTATGGCTACACCTTC.